This entry lists 30 T cell receptor beta chains sequenced from one sample in a study of cytomegalovirus exposure and HLA in healthy donors. The PCR employed 60 Vbeta primers together with 13 Jbeta primers. Measured with immunoSEQ multiplex PCR; TCRdb has only the in-frame clones, and not every one. The listing contains more than 85,000 clones. Material for sequencing was PBMCs. Receptors originate from a girl aged 10 to 17 in good health and CMV-seropositive.

This sequence joins TRBV27 and TRBJ2-3; D is possibly TRBD1 (6 bases). V lost 6 bases to trimming and J lost 3 bases, with 10 bases between them. CDR1 is MNHEY and CDR2 is SMNVEV in the germline V gene (reference sequence). This CDR3 region has 13 residues. The CDR3 nucleotides read TGTGCCAGCAGCCCAACAGGGACAGATACGCAGTATTTT. Its translation is CASSPTGTDTQYF.

The chain joins TRBV18 to TRBJ1-1; D unclear. With 2 bases removed from V and 1 base from J, the gap between germline ends came to 11 bases. Germline assignment: CDR1 KGHSH and CDR2 LQKENI. This CDR3 has 15 amino acids. The CDR3 nucleotides are TGTGCCAGCTCACCAAAGGAGCCCAGGAACACTGAAGCTTTCTTT. Translation: CASSPKEPRNTEAFF.

J is TRBJ2-4 and V is TRBV28; a possible D gene is TRBD2 (5 bases). V lost 3 bases and J lost 3, with 12 bases in between. CDR1 is MDHEN, CDR2 SYDVKM, per germline. The CDR3 extends over 15 amino acids. CDR3 loop: CASSLGTRGKNIQYF. In DNA form, the CDR3 reads TGTGCCAGCAGTTTGGGCACCCGGGGCAAAAACATTCAGTACTTC. The entire variable domain, with the rest obtained from reference TRBV28 and TRBJ2-4, is as follows: DVKVTQSSRYLVKRTGEKVFLECVQDMDHENMFWYRQDPGLGLRLIYFSYDVKMKEKGDIPEGYSVSREKKERFSLILESASTNQTSMYLCASSLGTRGKNIQYFGAGTRLSVL.

This chain joins TRBV28 and TRBJ1-2, with 9 bases that match TRBD1. The CDR3 is made up of 14 amino acids. Trimming cost V 6 bases and J 3 bases; bases outside gene matches: 5. In germline, CDR1 is MDHEN, CDR2 SYDVKM. CDR3 coding DNA: TGTGCCAGCAGCCAACAGGGGGCGTACTATGGCTACACCTTC. Encoded protein: CASSQQGAYYGYTF.

CDR3 sequence: CASSLELRPDEAFF. In nucleotides, the CDR3 is TGTGCCAGCAGCTTAGAACTCAGGCCGGATGAAGCTTTCTTT. The J gene is TRBJ1-1, the V gene TRBV7-9; unclear D gene. Trimming took 1 base from V and 7 from J, leaving 13 bases between them. The CDR3 sequence is 14 residues long. CDR1 is SEHNR, CDR2 FQNEAQ, per germline (reference sequence).

This chain joins TRBV7-2 and TRBJ2-7, with D tentatively TRBD2 (5 bases). Germline V gene data show CDR1 as SGHTA and CDR2 as FQGNSA. V lost 5 bases, J lost 2 bases, and 10 bases lay in between. The CDR3 has 13 amino acids. The CDR3 spells CASSVRDTYEQYF. For the CDR3, the DNA is TGTGCCAGCAGCGTCCGGGATACCTACGAGCAGTACTTC.

The chain combines TRBV5-1 with TRBJ2-1, with D perhaps TRBD1 (6 bases). The germline V gene has CDR1 SGHRS and CDR2 YFSETQ. The CDR3 runs to 17 residues. The V end lost 6 bases, the J end lost 3 bases, and 22 bases lay between the germline ends. The CDR3 loop reads CASMVLPTGMSYNEQFF. As DNA, the CDR3 is TGCGCCAGCATGGTACTACCGACAGGAATGAGCTACAATGAGCAGTTCTTC. Supplemented by reference TRBV5-1 and TRBJ2-1, the full variable domain reads KAGVTQTPRYLIKTRGQQVTLSCSPISGHRSVSWYQQTPGQGLQFLFEYFSETQRNKGNFPGRFSGRQFSNSRSEMNVSTLELGDSALYLCASMVLPTGMSYNEQFFGPGTRLTVL.

The genes are TRBV11-1 and TRBJ1-1, with a possible D match to TRBD1 (5 bases). CDR3 length equals 15 residues. Trimming took 1 base from V and 3 from J, leaving 12 bases between them. The germline CDR1 and CDR2 sequences are SGHAT and FQDESV (reference sequence). CDR3 protein: CASSLGGAADTEAFF. DNA of the CDR3: TGTGCCAGCAGCTTAGGCGGGGCCGCGGACACTGAAGCTTTCTTT.

The chain has TRBV7-9 and TRBJ1-6, with 7 bases that match TRBD1. The CDR3 covers 15 residues. Trimming at V came to 6 bases and at J to 7 bases, leaving 9 bases not matched to a gene. Germline V gene data show CDR1 as SEHNR and CDR2 as FQNEAQ (reference sequence). CDR3 nucleotide sequence: TGTGCCAGCAGTCCTAAAGGGGGCTCGAATTCACCCCTCCACTTT. It specifies CASSPKGGSNSPLHF.

The chain uses TRBV28 and TRBJ1-5, with TRBD1 as a possible D gene (6 bases). Per germline, CDR1 MDHEN and CDR2 SYDVKM. This CDR3 region has 14 residues. Between the trimmed V and J ends, which lost 7 bases and 4 bases, there was a span of 14 bases. The CDR3 here is CASNNRVGNQPQHF. CDR3 bases: TGTGCCAGCAATAACAGGGTCGGTAATCAGCCCCAGCATTTT.

This chain links TRBV7-9 with TRBJ2-5; TRBD2 agrees at 8 bases. From germline, CDR1 is SEHNR and CDR2 FQNEAQ (reference sequence). With V trimmed by 3 bases and J by 2 bases, 11 bases remained unmatched. The length of the CDR3 is 17 residues. CDR3 nucleotide sequence: TGTGCCAGCAGCTTCGTCGGCGGGGGGCGTGTTCAAGAGACCCAGTACTTC. Protein: CASSFVGGGRVQETQYF.

This chain connects TRBV29-1 to TRBJ1-1; the match to TRBD1 covers 7 bases. Trimming removed 6 bases from V and 1 base from J; junction bases left unmatched: 11. Germline V gives CDR1 SQVTM, CDR2 ANQGSEA. This CDR3 contains 15 residues. The CDR3 bases are TGCAGCGTCCGGAATCGACAGGGATGGAACACTGAAGCTTTCTTT. Translation: CSVRNRQGWNTEAFF.

The chain recombines TRBV9 with TRBJ2-1; D unclear. The germline gives CDR1 SGDLS, CDR2 YYNGEE. The CDR3 extends over 14 amino acids. Trimming took 5 bases from V and 5 from J, leaving 14 bases between them. The CDR3 is CASSPQVPNNEQFF. The CDR3 DNA sequence: TGTGCCAGCAGTCCCCAGGTCCCGAACAATGAGCAGTTCTTC.

The DNA of the CDR3 is TGCGCCAGCAGCCAAGGGGGCGGAGACAATGAGCAGTTCTTC. Protein sequence: CASSQGGGDNEQFF. The chain employs TRBV4-1 and TRBJ2-1; a weak D match, TRBD1 (5 bases). Germline V gives CDR1 MGHRA, CDR2 YSYEKL. The length of the CDR3 is 14 residues. V lost 1 base and J 5 bases, leaving 9 bases between the germline ends.

The CDR3 reads CSVRGMGTEAFF. The CDR3 coding sequence is TGCAGCGTCAGGGGCATGGGCACTGAAGCTTTCTTT. The rearrangement joins TRBV29-1 to TRBJ1-1; D is perhaps TRBD1 (6 bases). This CDR3 comprises 12 residues. Trimming removed 6 bases at V and 4 bases at J, with 12 bases between. CDR1 is SQVTM, CDR2 ANQGSEA, per germline.

With respect to this clone: At the DNA level, this CDR3 is encoded by other sequences in the same sample as well. This chain joins TRBV27 and TRBJ2-1; tentative D call: TRBD2 (6 bases). The CDR3 is made up of 12 amino acids. V was trimmed by 1 base and J by 9 bases, leaving 7 bases between them. From germline, CDR1 is MNHEY and CDR2 SMNVEV (reference sequence). The CDR3 is CASSLWGGEQFF. CDR3 in DNA: TGTGCCAGCAGTTTATGGGGAGGTGAGCAGTTCTTC.

The chain joins TRBV6-1 to TRBJ2-7, with D maybe TRBD2 (5 bases). The germline V and J ends were trimmed by 2 bases and 3 bases, with 8 bases remaining between them. CDR1 MNHNS and CDR2 SASEGT come from the germline V gene. This CDR3 contains 13 residues. In DNA, the CDR3 is TGTGCCAGCAGTGAAAAGGGAGACTACGAGCAGTACGTC. Amino acid sequence: CASSEKGDYEQYV.

The V gene is TRBV27, the J gene TRBJ1-5; weak D call: TRBD1 (5 bases). Trimming shortened V by 2 bases and J by 6 bases, and 8 bases separated the two germline ends. Germline loops: CDR1 MNHEY, CDR2 SMNVEV (reference sequence). The CDR3 is 13 amino acids. This CDR3 reads CASSLAGGQPQHF. The CDR3 nucleotides read TGTGCCAGCAGTTTAGCCGGGGGTCAGCCCCAGCATTTT.

The chain combines TRBV7-9 with TRBJ2-1; 10 bases align to TRBD1. Germline loops: CDR1 SEHNR, CDR2 FQNEAQ (reference sequence). The V and J ends lost 5 bases and 8 bases, in that order; junction bases with no gene match: 6. The CDR3 has 14 amino acids. CDR3 protein: CASSQGDRGDEQFF. The CDR3 region has the DNA TGTGCCAGCAGCCAAGGGGACAGGGGAGATGAGCAGTTCTTC. The entire variable domain, with the rest obtained from reference TRBV7-9 and TRBJ2-1, is as follows: DTGVSQNPRHKITKRGQNVTFRCDPISEHNRLYWYRQTLGQGPEFLTYFQNEAQLEKSRLLSDRFSAERPKGSFSTLEIQRTEQGDSAMYLCASSQGDRGDEQFFGPGTRLTVL.

The chain combines TRBV7-9 with TRBJ1-2, with 9 bases matching TRBD1. CDR1 SEHNR and CDR2 FQNEAQ come from the germline V gene (reference sequence). CDR3 length: 13 residues. The J segment lost 9 bases and the V segment lost 7 bases, leaving 9 bases of the junction unmatched. The CDR3 sequence: CASTPGTGRSYTF. CDR3 nucleotide sequence: TGTGCCAGCACCCCCGGGACAGGGAGGAGCTACACCTTC. Complete variable domain (other parts from reference TRBV7-9 and TRBJ1-2): DTGVSQNPRHKITKRGQNVTFRCDPISEHNRLYWYRQTLGQGPEFLTYFQNEAQLEKSRLLSDRFSAERPKGSFSTLEIQRTEQGDSAMYLCASTPGTGRSYTFGSGTRLTVV.

The genes are TRBV15 and TRBJ2-1; D is possibly TRBD1 (5 bases). CDR3 size: 15 residues. Trimming left V 4 bases short and J 0 bases short, with 10 bases between. Germline V CDR1 and CDR2: LNHNV, YYDKDF (reference sequence). CDR3: CATSIDRDSYNEQFF. CDR3 DNA: TGTGCCACCAGCATCGACAGAGACTCCTACAATGAGCAGTTCTTC.

The J gene is TRBJ1-1, the V gene TRBV6-1; 10 nucleotides align to TRBD1. The junction had 8 bases not matched to a gene; V was cut back by 8 bases and J by 5 bases. Germline V gene sequence: CDR1 MNHNS, CDR2 SASEGT. The CDR3 covers 14 residues. The CDR3 DNA reads as TGTGCCAGCCTCCAGCCGGGACAGGGGACTGAAGCTTTCTTT. Protein product: CASLQPGQGTEAFF.

The chain joins TRBV6-1 to TRBJ1-5, with D perhaps matching TRBD1 (5 bases). CDR1 is MNHNS and CDR2 is SASEGT in the germline V gene. V dropped 11 bases and J dropped 4 bases, with 9 bases sitting between them. The CDR3 runs 11 residues. CDR3 region: CAGGFNQPQHF. The DNA of the CDR3 is TGTGCCGGGGGGTTTAATCAGCCCCAGCATTTT.

CDR3 DNA sequence: TGTGCCAGCAGCCCTAGACCTTTTCGCGATGAGCAGTTCTTC. Amino acid sequence: CASSPRPFRDEQFF. The chain uses TRBV11-2 and TRBJ2-1; D is undetermined. The CDR3 is made up of 14 amino acids. Germline V gene lookup returns CDR1 SGHAT and CDR2 FQNNGV. V dropped 5 bases and J dropped 8 bases, with 16 bases sitting between them.

This chain joins TRBV12-5 and TRBJ1-1; maybe TRBD1 (6 bases). The CDR3 spans 14 residues. CDR1 and CDR2 from the germline V gene are LGHNT and FRNRAP. The V gene lost 4 bases and the J gene lost 3 bases, with 12 bases spanning the gap. CDR3 in amino acids: CASGYRVEDTEAFF. In DNA form, the CDR3 reads TGTGCTAGTGGTTACAGGGTTGAGGACACTGAAGCTTTCTTT.

This chain uses TRBV5-1 with TRBJ2-7; D possibly corresponds to TRBD1 (6 bases). Germline V CDR1 and CDR2: SGHRS, YFSETQ. V gave up 3 bases and J gave up 7 bases, with 17 bases separating them. This CDR3 is built from 14 residues. The CDR3 coding sequence is TGCGCCAGCAGCTCCACTTCAGGGGAGATGGAGCAGTACTTC. This gives the protein CASSSTSGEMEQYF.

The chain joins TRBV6-5 to TRBJ1-2; perhaps TRBD1 as D (5 bases). Trimming left V 0 bases short and J 4 bases short, with 9 bases between. Germline V CDR1 and CDR2: MNHEY, SVGAGI. CDR3 length: 14 amino acids. The CDR3 protein is CASSYSGRVYGYTF. The DNA for the CDR3 is TGTGCCAGCAGTTACTCGGGGCGTGTCTATGGCTACACCTTC.

This rearrangement joins TRBV19 to TRBJ2-5, with a possible D match to TRBD1 (5 bases). This CDR3 is 15 amino acids long. Between the trimmed V and J ends, which lost 6 bases and 1 base, there was a span of 15 bases. The germline gives CDR1 LNHDA, CDR2 SQIVND (reference sequence). Here the CDR3 DNA reads TGTGCCAGTAGCCCTGGTGGGGCGATCCAAGAGACCCAGTACTTC. It translates to CASSPGGAIQETQYF.

Points on this clone: One end of the junction is discordant with germline, which a read error may explain. Other DNA sequences in the same sample also yield this CDR3. This sequence joins TRBV29-1 and TRBJ2-7; D might be TRBD2 (5 bases). The CDR3 is 13 residues long. CDR1 is SQVTM, CDR2 ANQGSEA, per germline. CDR3 nucleotide sequence: TGTAGCGTTGTGGTTAGCGTGATCTACGAGCAGTACTTC. It specifies CSVVVSVIYEQYF.

The V and J genes are TRBV10-3 and TRBJ2-3; 9 bases align to TRBD2. Germline loops: CDR1 ENHRY, CDR2 SYGVKD. The CDR3 extends over 14 amino acids. V shed 6 bases, J shed 2 bases, and the junction held 3 bases outside the gene matches. The CDR3 loop reads CAISLAGTTDTQYF. The CDR3 coding sequence is TGTGCCATCAGCCTAGCGGGGACCACAGATACGCAGTATTTT.